Included here is one T cell receptor beta chain sequence, with context. The antigen it recognizes is unknown. The sample holds no much larger clone one base away, and base qualities are not on file. This record belongs to a study of shared clonotypes between healthy human individuals (dated by TCRdb to about 2020). With respect to the entire study: Three men and a couple of women, aged 18 to 49 years, made up the cohort. For each donor, CD4 naive and CD4 memory were each run on three plates, CD8 naive on two plates, and CD8 memory on one plate. Per donor, leukapheresis produced somewhere between about 0.94 and 10 billion PBMCs. The study deeply sequenced blood TCR repertoires of about five healthy adults to estimate repertoire size and the extent of clonotype sharing between individuals. To increase sequencing depth and limit assay-specific biases, different laboratories used diverse techniques to prepare libraries and sequence TCR repertoires.

Using the deep immunoSEQ assay, multiplex PCR amplified TCR CDR3 regions from genomic DNA. Genomic DNA extracted from each cell subset was distributed evenly over all wells of several immunoSEQ 96-well plates, and each plate served as one replicate. Each replicate PCR for sorted subsets received about 200 ng genomic DNA, equal to some 32,000 T cell genomes. Purified libraries were quantified with a Qubit 3.0 fluorometer, sized on a Bioanalyzer 2100, and re-quantified with the KAPA Library Quantification kit. Every immunoSEQ 96-well plate was sequenced on a dedicated single-read 150-cycle Illumina NextSeq 550 flow cell. The source study handled its data this way. Because only junctional sequences without quality scores were contained in the immunoSEQ output, filtering matching that applied to full-length reads could not be performed. Sequences were annotated with PyIR, a Python wrapper for IgBLAST v1.9, using IMGT germline references to assign V/J genes and CDR3. Reads were filtered out if the reads had weak V/J assignments (E-value above 1e-6), no CDR3, stop codons, out-of-frame junctions, or ambiguous translated residues. V3J clonotypes were defined as sequences sharing an identical inferred V gene, J gene, and CDR3 amino acid sequence. The percentage overlap between two repertoires was calculated by dividing the number of shared unique clonotypes by the size of the smaller repertoire. Richness of each repertoire was evaluated using RTK rarefaction, the Chao1 estimator, and Recon v2.1 estimates of unobserved clonotypes. Generation probabilities were computed with OLGA for all TCRbeta clonotypes obtained by the gDNA method from several donors. Imported from immuneACCESS, the table was reduced by TCRdb to in-frame sequences with V and J called. These copies leave out some clones; in studies compared against another copy, an unresolved V gene accounts for under half, and the cause of the remainder is not known. D and trimming were read from the DNA, whereas the V and J calls and clone size are those reported in that table. This sample gives some 2 million clones in total; 85% to 95% of them show up just once. The ten top clones hold roughly 0.13% of the sample.

The germline V gene (reference sequence) provides CDR1 MNHEY and CDR2 SMNVEV. From the cysteine up to the phenylalanine, the CDR3 has a length of 16 residues. The read is trimmed to its CDR3 DNA, 48 bases read in frame from base 1. A distance of 13 bases separates the germline ends of V and J, which lose 4 bases and 0 bases respectively. The study at large found these results: Incomplete sequencing was indicated by rarefaction of sorted-subset datasets, despite the large sequencing depth. Compared with non-shared clonotypes, clonotypes shared by all four sorted-subset donors had higher generation probabilities. Pairwise subsampling indicated that sequencing depth was expected to affect the degree of clonotype sharing among donors. Naive subsets generally had larger estimated clonotype richness than memory subsets did. The genetic and exposure-history diversity represented was limited by the small number of donors. Across four donors, around 5% of naive CD4, roughly 3.4% of naive CD8, under 2.5% of memory CD4, and approximately 0.4% of memory CD8 clonotypes were shared. Sampling was restricted to blood, and TCR repertoires in tissue are likely to differ from TCR repertoires in blood.

The donors were healthy, HIV-negative adults with no recently reported acute infections or vaccinations. Every donor was a Caucasian adult living in Nashville, Tennessee, USA. CD4+ T cells were enriched through magnetic negative selection, after which naive cells were positively selected on CD45RA and the remaining negative fraction served as the memory subset. Blood was collected by leukapheresis, and PBMCs were isolated by Ficoll-Histopaque density gradient centrifugation and then cryopreserved in liquid nitrogen vapor phase. Analytical flow cytometry was used to check the purity and quantity of every magnetically sorted T cell population. From each sorted fraction, genomic DNA was isolated and quantified by UV absorbance on a Nanodrop 2000c.

This receptor was taken from a man aged 18-30 years in good health. The rearrangement joined TRBV27 to TRBJ1-5; the best D guess is TRBD1, with 6 bases matching. The material sequenced was naive CD4+ T cells sorted from blood. This sample's cell subset or site label indicates: CD45RA+ positively selected. The DNA sequence is given as TGTGCCAGCAGTTCCCGGACAGCAGATAGCAATCAGCCCCAGCATTTT. Translated, this is CASSSRTADSNQPQHF.